Following are 32 T cell receptor beta chains from one sample sequenced in a study. Sequencing was performed with immunoSEQ multiplex PCR; in TCRdb, only in-frame clones are kept and a portion is missing. The sample lists under 65,000 clones; approximately 93% were seen once. The sequenced sample consisted of PBMCs. Receptors originate from a middle-aged man with rheumatoid arthritis.

The CDR3 DNA is TGTGCCAGCAGTGACAGGGGAACTAATGAAAAACTGTTTTTT. Encoded protein: CASSDRGTNEKLFF. The genes are TRBV6-1 and TRBJ1-4, with a weak D call TRBD1 (6 bases). Trimming removed 3 bases from V and 1 base from J, with 6 bases in between. The germline V gene has CDR1 MNHNS and CDR2 SASEGT. The CDR3 covers 14 residues.

V and J are TRBV10-3 and TRBJ1-1, with D maybe TRBD1 (5 bases). Trimming stripped 6 bases from V and 3 bases from J, with 11 bases between. The CDR3 is made up of 13 amino acids. Germline V CDR1 and CDR2: ENHRY, SYGVKD. CDR3 DNA sequence: TGTGCCATCAGGGCGGGGGGTGACACTGAAGCTTTCTTT. Translation: CAIRAGGDTEAFF.

This clone was observed once. The chain couples TRBV5-5 to TRBJ2-3; 7 positions match TRBD1. The CDR3 is made up of 14 amino acids. Per germline, CDR1 SGHKS and CDR2 YYEKEE (reference sequence). The V gene end was trimmed by 10 bases and the J gene end by 3 bases; junction bases not matched to a gene: 11. The DNA of the CDR3 is TGTGCCGGGCGGAGGCAGGGGGAGACAGATACGCAGTATTTT. Translation: CAGRRQGETDTQYF.

The rearrangement joins TRBV6-5 to TRBJ1-1; D not certain. V lost 4 bases to trimming and J lost 5 bases, with 14 bases between them. There are 14 residues in the CDR3. Germline CDR1 and CDR2: MNHEY and SVGAGI. CDR3 sequence (DNA): TGTGCCAGCAGTTTTACAGTGGCGGGGACTGAAGCTTTCTTT. Residues: CASSFTVAGTEAFF.

This clone was detected once. The chain carries TRBV19 and TRBJ1-2; 7 bases fit TRBD1. The V gene's germline CDR1 is LNHDA and CDR2 SQIVND (reference sequence). CDR3 size: 16 residues. Trimming at V came to 3 bases and at J to 1 base, leaving 8 bases not matched to a gene. CDR3 in amino acids: CASSIRNRGSNYGYTF. In DNA, the CDR3 is TGTGCCAGTAGTATCCGCAACAGGGGTAGTAACTATGGCTACACCTTC.

V gene TRBV6-6 combines with J gene TRBJ2-7; D may be TRBD2 (6 bases). Deletions cut 6 bases from V and 6 bases from J, with 18 bases between. This CDR3 comprises 14 residues. Germline V gives CDR1 MNHNY, CDR2 SVGAGI (reference sequence). CDR3 sequence: CASRIQEGLREQYF. Written as DNA, the CDR3 is TGTGCCAGCAGGATACAGGAGGGCCTCCGCGAGCAGTACTTC.

V gene TRBV7-2 combines with J gene TRBJ2-7; D is possibly TRBD2 (6 bases). The ends were cut back, 1 base at V and 5 bases at J, with 15 bases in the middle. Per germline, CDR1 SGHTA and CDR2 FQGNSA. The CDR3 runs to 15 residues. CDR3 protein: CASSLGFGSPHEQYF. In nucleotides, the CDR3 is TGTGCCAGCAGCTTAGGCTTCGGGAGTCCCCACGAGCAGTACTTC.

This rearrangement joins TRBV4-3 to TRBJ2-5; 11 nucleotides line up with TRBD1. The CDR3 consists of 16 residues. The germline V gene has CDR1 LGHNA and CDR2 YSLEER. Trimming cost V 0 bases and J 4 bases; bases outside gene matches: 4. The CDR3 loop reads CASSQEGTGGGETQYF. Written as DNA, the CDR3 is TGCGCCAGCAGCCAAGAGGGGACAGGGGGAGGAGAGACCCAGTACTTC.

CDR3 region: CASSLSNDEQFF. The CDR3, as DNA: TGTGCCAGCAGTTTAAGTAACGATGAGCAGTTCTTC. The chain uses TRBV27 and TRBJ2-1; D is uncertain. Trimming pared 2 bases from V and 8 bases from J, leaving 7 bases between. This CDR3 comprises 12 residues. Germline-derived CDR1 and CDR2 are MNHEY and SMNVEV (reference sequence).

This chain connects TRBV7-2 to TRBJ1-1, with 8 bases that match TRBD1. J was trimmed by 5 bases and V by 5 bases; bases with no gene match: 7. The CDR3 spans 14 residues. Germline CDR1 reads SGHTA; CDR2 reads FQGNSA. Written as DNA, the CDR3 is TGTGCCAGCAGCCCCAGAACAGGGGGTACTGAAGCTTTCTTT. It translates to CASSPRTGGTEAFF. Filled out from reference TRBV7-2 and TRBJ1-1, the complete variable domain reads GAGVSQSPSNKVTEKGKDVELRCDPISGHTALYWYRQSLGQGLEFLIYFQGNSAPDKSGLPSDRFSAERTGGSVSTLTIQRTQQEDSAVYLCASSPRTGGTEAFFGQGTRLTVV.

The CDR3 reads CSVGEANGYTF. In nucleotides, the CDR3 is TGCAGCGTGGGGGAGGCAAATGGCTACACCTTC. The chain has TRBV29-1 and TRBJ1-2; D is perhaps TRBD1 (5 bases). Germline CDR1 is SQVTM and CDR2 is ANQGSEA. The CDR3 is 11 amino acids. The V gene lost 6 bases and the J gene lost 6 bases, with 11 bases spanning the gap.

The rearrangement links TRBV29-1 to TRBJ1-2; TRBD1 matches 7 bases. Germline CDR1 is SQVTM and CDR2 is ANQGSEA. The CDR3 covers 13 residues. Losses at the gene ends were 2 bases for V and 8 bases for J; bases not matched to a gene: 8. CDR3 residues: CSVENRGIEGYTF. CDR3 nucleotides: TGCAGCGTTGAAAACAGGGGTATAGAGGGCTACACCTTC.

The chain couples TRBV12-5 to TRBJ2-1; the match to TRBD2 covers 7 bases. The CDR3 is 16 amino acids. The ends lost 2 bases at V and 5 bases at J; junction bases unmatched: 9. Looked up from germline, CDR1 is LGHNT and CDR2 is FRNRAP. The CDR3 sequence: CASGLTGLELHNEQFF. The CDR3 DNA sequence: TGTGCTAGTGGTTTGACAGGACTAGAATTGCACAATGAGCAGTTCTTC.

This chain connects TRBV24-1 to TRBJ1-5; D may be TRBD1 (6 bases). V lost 5 bases, J lost 0 bases, and 10 bases lay in between. Looked up from germline, CDR1 is KGHDR and CDR2 is SFDVKD. The CDR3 is 15 residues long. The CDR3 DNA reads as TGTGCCACCAGTGGGGGACATTTTAGCAATCAGCCCCAGCATTTT. Translating it yields CATSGGHFSNQPQHF.

This chain connects TRBV5-6 to TRBJ2-7, with TRBD1 matching over 7 bases. V was pared by 4 bases and J by 2 bases, with 3 bases of the junction left unmatched. The CDR3 contains 13 residues. Looked up from germline, CDR1 is SGHDT and CDR2 is YYEEEE. CDR3 DNA sequence: TGTGCCAGCAGCCCCGGGACAGCCTACGAGCAGTACTTC. This codes for CASSPGTAYEQYF.

A single count supports this clone. The V and J genes are TRBV18 and TRBJ2-2, with D possibly matching TRBD1 (5 bases). Trimming took 3 bases from V and 5 from J, leaving 13 bases between them. The length of the CDR3 is 15 residues. Germline values: CDR1 KGHSH, CDR2 LQKENI. The CDR3 region has the DNA TGTGCCAGCTCACCTCGAGCAGGGTGGACCGGGGAGCTGTTTTTT. Translated: CASSPRAGWTGELFF.

V usage is TRBV5-4 and J usage is TRBJ2-1; 10 bases are a match to TRBD2. Trimming at V came to 10 bases and at J to 2 bases, leaving 6 bases not matched to a gene. The V gene's germline CDR1 is SGHNT and CDR2 YYREEE (reference sequence). The CDR3 is 14 amino acids. CDR3 residues: CAWLAGDPYNEQFF. CDR3 in DNA: TGTGCCTGGCTAGCGGGAGACCCCTACAATGAGCAGTTCTTC.

The rearrangement links TRBV30 to TRBJ1-1, with D possibly matching TRBD1 (5 bases). Germline CDR1 reads GTSNPN; CDR2 reads SVGIG (reference sequence). This CDR3 contains 14 residues. Trimming removed 0 bases at V and 6 bases at J, with 14 bases between. The CDR3 sequence: CAWSVLSRDPEAFF. The CDR3 DNA follows: TGTGCCTGGAGTGTACTATCGAGGGACCCTGAAGCTTTCTTT. Complete variable domain (other parts from reference TRBV30 and TRBJ1-1): SQTIHQWPATLVQPVGSPLSLECTVEGTSNPNLYWYRQAAGRGLQLLFYSVGIGQISSEVPQNLSASRPQDRQFILSSKKLLLSDSGFYLCAWSVLSRDPEAFFGQGTRLTVV.

This chain uses TRBV20-1 with TRBJ1-6; D unclear. This CDR3 is built from 13 residues. The germline V gene encodes CDR1 DFQATT and CDR2 SNEGSKA (reference sequence). V was trimmed by 3 bases and J by 6 bases, leaving 9 bases between them. CDR3 coding DNA: TGCAGTGCTAGTTTCAGGTCTAATTCACCCCTCCACTTT. As protein: CSASFRSNSPLHF.

The chain joins TRBV30 to TRBJ1-1; tentative D call: TRBD1 (5 bases). Deletions cut 3 bases from V and 3 bases from J, with 11 bases between. Germline V gene sequence: CDR1 GTSNPN, CDR2 SVGIG (reference sequence). There are 13 residues in the CDR3. This CDR3 is CAWREQVHTEAFF. CDR3 sequence (DNA): TGTGCCTGGAGGGAACAGGTTCACACTGAAGCTTTCTTT.

V gene TRBV9 combines with J gene TRBJ1-2; 8 bases match TRBD1. CDR3 size: 17 residues. CDR1 is SGDLS and CDR2 is YYNGEE in the germline V gene. V lost 0 bases, J lost 4 bases, and 11 bases stayed unmatched. The CDR3 DNA follows: TGTGCCAGCAGCGTAGCCCCGACAGGGGAAGGTACCTATGGCTACACCTTC. Translation: CASSVAPTGEGTYGYTF.

The chain has TRBV10-3 and TRBJ2-3, with TRBD2 matching 14 bases. The CDR3 spans 19 residues. The germline gives CDR1 ENHRY, CDR2 SYGVKD. V gave up 4 bases and J gave up 1 base; unmatched junction bases: 10. The CDR3 reads CAISVSGTSGSLGTDTQYF. Written as DNA, the CDR3 is TGTGCCATCAGTGTCTCCGGGACTAGCGGGAGTTTGGGCACAGATACGCAGTATTTT.

The J gene is TRBJ2-4, the V gene TRBV18; no reliable D call. Germline V gene lookup returns CDR1 KGHSH and CDR2 LQKENI. The V end was cut by 5 bases, the J end by 6 bases, with 8 bases between. The CDR3 sequence is 12 residues long. The CDR3 sequence is CASSTNGNIQYF. The CDR3 DNA follows: TGTGCCAGCTCAACGAACGGAAACATTCAGTACTTC.

This sequence joins TRBV5-4 and TRBJ1-1; weak D call: TRBD1 (6 bases). Germline V gene sequence: CDR1 SGHNT, CDR2 YYREEE (reference sequence). The V end lost 3 bases, the J end lost 0 bases, and 18 bases lay between the germline ends. The CDR3 runs 17 residues. CDR3 bases: TGTGCCAGCAGCTCGGGGGGGCGAAGCGTCATGAACACTGAAGCTTTCTTT. Protein product: CASSSGGRSVMNTEAFF.

The V gene is TRBV6-2 or TRBV6-3, the J gene TRBJ2-7; no reliable D call. The CDR3 has 14 residues. Trimming took off 5 bases at V and 3 bases at J, with 14 bases between the two ends. Germline V gene sequence: CDR1 MNHEY, CDR2 SVGEGT. CDR3 in amino acids: CASSTLDADYEQYF. For the CDR3, the DNA is TGTGCCAGCAGTACATTGGACGCTGACTACGAGCAGTACTTC.

The rearrangement uses TRBV18 and TRBJ1-1; tentative D call: TRBD1 (5 bases). The CDR3 consists of 13 residues. Trimming left V 8 bases short and J 1 base short, with 11 bases between. Per the germline V gene, CDR1 is KGHSH and CDR2 is LQKENI. The CDR3 DNA sequence: TGTGCCAGCCCCACGGGGCCGAACACTGAAGCTTTCTTT. This translates into CASPTGPNTEAFF.

This rearrangement joins TRBV12-3 or TRBV12-4 to TRBJ1-1; D may be TRBD1 (5 bases). V was trimmed by 3 bases and J by 4 bases, leaving 9 bases between them. This CDR3 comprises 13 residues. The CDR3 is CASSFFRATEAFF. CDR3 in DNA: TGTGCCAGCAGTTTTTTCAGGGCCACTGAAGCTTTCTTT.

The chain recombines TRBV11-1 with TRBJ2-5, with TRBD1 matching 7 bases. Germline V gene data show CDR1 as SGHAT and CDR2 as FQDESV (reference sequence). Trimming cost V 2 bases and J 3 bases; bases outside gene matches: 9. CDR3 size: 16 residues. The CDR3 region is CASSLLGTVSKETQYF. For the CDR3, the DNA is TGTGCCAGCAGCTTATTAGGGACAGTTTCCAAAGAGACCCAGTACTTC.

J is TRBJ2-3 and V is TRBV5-1; 10 bases agree with TRBD2. CDR3 length: 19 residues. Per germline, CDR1 SGHRS and CDR2 YFSETQ. V shed 2 bases, J shed 0 bases, and the junction held 12 bases outside the gene matches. The CDR3 DNA is TGCGCCAGCAGCTTAATGGCGGGGGCTAGCGGGAGTAGCACAGATACGCAGTATTTT. It translates to CASSLMAGASGSSTDTQYF.

This clone was seen once. The rearrangement uses TRBV6-2 or TRBV6-3 and TRBJ2-7; perhaps TRBD2 as D (6 bases). This CDR3 has 12 residues. Deletions cut 6 bases from V and 13 bases from J, with 19 bases between. The germline CDR1 and CDR2 sequences are MNHEY and SVGEGT. The DNA for the CDR3 is TGTGCCAGCAGCCCTGGGACTCCTAGGAAATACTTC. It translates to CASSPGTPRKYF.

This chain uses TRBV6-5 with TRBJ2-5; 8 nucleotides line up with TRBD1. Germline V lookup: CDR1 MNHEY, CDR2 SVGAGI. J lost 4 bases, V lost 4 bases, and 5 bases had no gene match. CDR3 length equals 14 residues. The CDR3 is CASSFPGGSETQYF. CDR3 nucleotides: TGTGCCAGCAGTTTCCCAGGGGGCTCAGAGACCCAGTACTTC.

The gene calls are TRBV5-1 and TRBJ1-6; no clear D gene. The CDR3 is 15 amino acids. V lost 4 bases and J 2 bases, leaving 10 bases between the germline ends. The V gene's germline CDR1 is SGHRS and CDR2 YFSETQ. CDR3 sequence: CASSLREPYNSPLHF. CDR3 DNA: TGCGCCAGCAGCCTTAGGGAACCCTATAATTCACCCCTCCACTTT.